What follows are 16 T cell receptor beta chains derived from one specimen sequenced in a study of Ad26.COV2.S vaccination and SARS-CoV-2 variants. As for treatment: some 20 received Ad26.COV2.S at low or high dose, single or two shots; about 5 received placebo; per-sample allocation not given. Day 63 after the first vaccine or placebo injection was the time point for sampling. Produced via immunoSEQ multiplex PCR; TCRdb's table is partial and in-frame only. This table holds roughly 500,000 clones, around nine tenths found once. The material sequenced was peripheral blood, taken in a trial of Ad26.COV2.S vaccine versus placebo. These receptors came from a person aged 18-65 years who received the Ad26.COV2.S COVID-19 vaccine or a placebo.

This clone occurred once. The genes are TRBV27 and TRBJ2-1, with D uncertain. Germline V gene data show CDR1 as MNHEY and CDR2 as SMNVEV (reference sequence). The CDR3 is 13 residues long. With 0 bases removed from V and 5 bases from J, the gap between germline ends came to 5 bases. CDR3 residues: CASSLSPNNEQFF. DNA for the CDR3: TGTGCCAGCAGTTTATCGCCCAACAATGAGCAGTTCTTC.

The rearrangement links TRBV27 to TRBJ2-1, with D maybe TRBD1 (5 bases). Trimming cost V 2 bases and J 10 bases, with 15 bases left between them. This CDR3 region has 14 residues. From germline, CDR1 is MNHEY and CDR2 SMNVEV (reference sequence). The CDR3 bases are TGTGCCAGCAGTTTACAATTCCAGGGTGACGAGCAGTTCTTC. Residues: CASSLQFQGDEQFF.

The chain recombines TRBV4-3 with TRBJ2-3; D call uncertain. CDR3 length: 13 amino acids. The V and J ends lost 4 bases and 6 bases respectively, with 11 bases between them. Per germline, CDR1 LGHNA and CDR2 YSLEER. DNA of the CDR3: TGCGCCAGCAGCCGATCAAGGCGGGATACGCAGTATTTT. This translates into CASSRSRRDTQYF.

This rearrangement joins TRBV29-1 to TRBJ2-7; D might be TRBD1 (5 bases). Germline V CDR1 and CDR2: SQVTM, ANQGSEA. This CDR3 is built from 13 residues. Trimming removed 4 bases at V and 2 bases at J, with 12 bases between. CDR3 sequence reads: CSVGGRATYEQYF. As DNA, the CDR3 is TGCAGCGTTGGAGGCAGGGCCACCTACGAGCAGTACTTC.

This sequence joins TRBV19 and TRBJ1-5, with TRBD1 matching over 11 bases. The CDR3 is 16 amino acids. Germline CDR1 and CDR2: LNHDA and SQIVND (reference sequence). V lost 0 bases, J lost 4 bases, and 2 bases stayed unmatched. The CDR3 bases are TGTGCCAGTAGTATAGAGGGACAGGGGGGGAATCAGCCCCAGCATTTT. This codes for CASSIEGQGGNQPQHF. The full variable domain, its missing parts supplied by reference TRBV19 and TRBJ1-5, is DGGITQSPKYLFRKEGQNVTLSCEQNLNHDAMYWYRQDPGQGLRLIYYSQIVNDFQKGDIAEGYSVSREKKESFPLTVTSAQKNPTAFYLCASSIEGQGGNQPQHFGDGTRLSIL.

This clone was detected ten times or more. The CDR3: CARTPREGGNEQFF. The CDR3 region has the DNA TGTGCCAGAACCCCACGGGAGGGCGGCAATGAGCAGTTCTTC. The chain couples TRBV2 to TRBJ2-1, with 8 bases identical to TRBD2. The germline CDR1 and CDR2 sequences are SNHLY and FYNNEI. V was clipped by 9 bases and J by 6 bases; unmatched bases: 10. This CDR3 region has 14 residues.

This clone occurred a few times. The chain joins TRBV7-2 to TRBJ1-1; D remains ambiguous. Trimming took off 6 bases at V and 3 bases at J, with 14 bases between the two ends. This CDR3 is built from 14 residues. CDR1 is SGHTA, CDR2 FQGNSA, per germline. The CDR3 nucleotides read TGTGCCAGCAGGAAGGAAAGCGGGCACACTGAAGCTTTCTTT. It translates to CASRKESGHTEAFF.

The V call is TRBV24-1, the J call TRBJ2-1; TRBD1 is a possible D gene (6 bases). The V gene's germline CDR1 is KGHDR and CDR2 SFDVKD. The ends were cut back, 3 bases at V and 0 bases at J, with 20 bases in the middle. This CDR3 region has 19 residues. The CDR3 region has the DNA TGTGCCACCAGTGATGGGACACCTTCAAGGGAAAGCTCCTACAATGAGCAGTTCTTC. It yields the protein CATSDGTPSRESSYNEQFF.

V usage is TRBV28 and J usage is TRBJ2-1, with a tentative D call TRBD2 (6 bases). Trimming took off 6 bases at V and 6 bases at J, with 9 bases between the two ends. Germline CDR1 is MDHEN and CDR2 is SYDVKM. The CDR3 is 12 amino acids. Here the CDR3 DNA reads TGTGCCAGCAGCCTTAGCGGCAATGAGCAGTTCTTC. Its translation: CASSLSGNEQFF.

The chain has TRBV6-2 or TRBV6-3 and TRBJ1-6, with a possible D match to TRBD1 (5 bases). Trimming removed 6 bases from V and 6 bases from J, with 12 bases in between. Germline CDR1 reads MNHEY; CDR2 reads SVGEGT. This CDR3 region has 14 residues. This chain's CDR3 is CASSWGTSNSPLHF. CDR3 sequence (DNA): TGTGCCAGCAGCTGGGGGACGTCTAATTCACCCCTCCACTTT.

The gene calls are TRBV4-3 and TRBJ2-2; 8 bases are a match to TRBD2. V lost 4 bases and J lost 4; bases outside the gene matches: 8. CDR1 is LGHNA, CDR2 YSLEER, per germline. The CDR3 length is 16 residues. The CDR3 nucleotides read TGCGCCAGCAGCCTTCTTAGCGGGATGGGCACCGGGGAGCTGTTTTTT. Its protein is CASSLLSGMGTGELFF.

The chain is built from TRBV11-1 and TRBJ1-2; 8 nucleotides align to TRBD1. The germline gives CDR1 SGHAT, CDR2 FQDESV (reference sequence). The CDR3 is 14 amino acids. After removal of 1 base from V and 5 bases from J, the junction contained 3 bases not matched to a gene. In DNA form, the CDR3 reads TGTGCCAGCAGCTTAGGCACAGGGGGTTATGGCTACACCTTC. Translation gives CASSLGTGGYGYTF.

V gene TRBV9 combines with J gene TRBJ2-1; tentative D call: TRBD1 (7 bases). Trimming pared 2 bases from V and 9 bases from J, leaving 15 bases between. The length of the CDR3 is 14 residues. Looked up from germline, CDR1 is SGDLS and CDR2 is YYNGEE. The CDR3 region has the DNA TGTGCCAGCAGCGTCCGGACAGGAGGGGTTGAGCAGTTCTTC. It translates to CASSVRTGGVEQFF.

The rearrangement uses TRBV19 and TRBJ1-2; D gene unclear. Germline-derived CDR1 and CDR2 are LNHDA and SQIVND (reference sequence). CDR3 length equals 14 residues. Deletions cut 3 bases from V and 0 bases from J, with 8 bases between. The DNA of the CDR3 is TGTGCCAGTAGTATCGACGGCACTAACTATGGCTACACCTTC. Translation: CASSIDGTNYGYTF.

This rearrangement joins TRBV7-2 to TRBJ1-5; 7 positions agree with TRBD1. Germline V gene data show CDR1 as SGHTA and CDR2 as FQGNSA. The CDR3 covers 15 residues. The ends lost 3 bases at V and 3 bases at J; junction bases unmatched: 5. The CDR3 DNA reads TGTGCCAGCAGCTTCCGACAGGGCCCCAATCAGCCCCAGCATTTT. Amino acids: CASSFRQGPNQPQHF. The whole variable domain, filled in from reference TRBV7-2 and TRBJ1-5, reads GAGVSQSPSNKVTEKGKDVELRCDPISGHTALYWYRQSLGQGLEFLIYFQGNSAPDKSGLPSDRFSAERTGGSVSTLTIQRTQQEDSAVYLCASSFRQGPNQPQHFGDGTRLSIL.

The V gene is TRBV3-1 (or the pseudogene TRBV3-2), the J gene TRBJ2-3; D is unclear. Germline CDR1 and CDR2: LGHDT and YNNKEL (reference sequence). The CDR3 covers 13 residues. Trimming took 0 bases from V and 8 from J, leaving 9 bases between them. CDR3 sequence (DNA): TGTGCCAGCAGCCAAGAGACCAGCCGTACGCAGTATTTT. Translated, it gives CASSQETSRTQYF.